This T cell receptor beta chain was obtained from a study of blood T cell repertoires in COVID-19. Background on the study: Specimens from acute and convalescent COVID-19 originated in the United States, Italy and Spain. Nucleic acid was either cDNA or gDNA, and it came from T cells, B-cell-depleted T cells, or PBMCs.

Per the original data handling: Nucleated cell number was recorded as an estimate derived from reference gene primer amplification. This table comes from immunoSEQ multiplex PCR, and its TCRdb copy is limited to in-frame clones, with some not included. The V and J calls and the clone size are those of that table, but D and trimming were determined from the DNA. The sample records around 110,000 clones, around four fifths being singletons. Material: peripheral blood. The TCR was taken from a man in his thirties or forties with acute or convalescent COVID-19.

The DNA for the CDR3 is TGTGCCAGTAGTATTCTTCGTGAAGCTTTCTTT. It encodes CASSILREAFF. The chain recombines TRBV19 with TRBJ1-1, with D unresolved. From germline, CDR1 is LNHDA and CDR2 SQIVND (reference sequence). The CDR3 extends over 11 amino acids. Trimming removed 3 bases at V and 7 bases at J, with 6 bases between. The full variable domain, rest sourced from reference TRBV19 and TRBJ1-1, is DGGITQSPKYLFRKEGQNVTLSCEQNLNHDAMYWYRQDPGQGLRLIYYSQIVNDFQKGDIAEGYSVSREKKESFPLTVTSAQKNPTAFYLCASSILREAFFGQGTRLTVV.